The 29 T cell receptor beta chains below were found in one sample sequenced in a study of cytotoxic CD8 clonotypes in ibrutinib-treated CLL. Profiled with immunoSEQ multiplex PCR; TCRdb holds only in-frame clones, not every one. The sample has fewer than 70,000 clones, 71% seen once. Material: PBMCs, obtained after 12 months of ibrutinib treatment. These receptors came from a human donor with chronic lymphocytic leukemia.

The rearrangement links TRBV28 to TRBJ1-1; D unresolved. The CDR3 covers 15 residues. The V gene lost 2 bases and the J gene lost 0 bases, with 10 bases spanning the gap. Germline V gene sequence: CDR1 MDHEN, CDR2 SYDVKM. This CDR3 is CASSLPGSMNTEAFF. CDR3 sequence (DNA): TGTGCCAGCAGTTTACCCGGATCAATGAACACTGAAGCTTTCTTT.

The chain recombines TRBV5-1 with TRBJ1-2; 7 positions match TRBD1. V dropped 10 bases and J dropped 5; count of bases not matched to a gene: 17. Per germline, CDR1 SGHRS and CDR2 YFSETQ. This CDR3 spans 15 amino acids. CDR3 in amino acids: CASGTGVGSRYGYTF. In nucleotides, the CDR3 is TGCGCCTCCGGTACAGGGGTCGGTTCCAGATATGGCTACACCTTC. Supplemented by reference TRBV5-1 and TRBJ1-2, the full variable domain reads KAGVTQTPRYLIKTRGQQVTLSCSPISGHRSVSWYQQTPGQGLQFLFEYFSETQRNKGNFPGRFSGRQFSNSRSEMNVSTLELGDSALYLCASGTGVGSRYGYTFGSGTRLTVV.

The sample holds a few counts of this clone. The rearrangement uses TRBV2 and TRBJ1-5; 7 bases match TRBD1. Germline CDR1 is SNHLY and CDR2 is FYNNEI. The V segment lost 4 bases and the J segment 13 bases; nucleotides outside the gene matches: 13. This CDR3 is 14 amino acids long. The CDR3 reads CASSVGRGLGSQHF. CDR3 nucleotide sequence: TGTGCCAGCAGTGTGGGCAGGGGGTTGGGATCTCAGCATTTT. Supplemented by reference TRBV2 and TRBJ1-5, the full variable domain reads EPEVTQTPSHQVTQMGQEVILRCVPISNHLYFYWYRQILGQKVEFLVSFYNNEISEKSEIFDDQFSVERPDGSNFTLKIRSTKLEDSAMYFCASSVGRGLGSQHFGDGTRLSIL.

The chain links TRBV7-2 to TRBJ2-7; 9 bases fit TRBD1. CDR3 length: 15 residues. The germline V gene encodes CDR1 SGHTA and CDR2 FQGNSA. With 5 bases clipped from V and 0 bases from J, the junction kept 5 bases outside the gene matches. The CDR3 region is CASSPDRGLSYEQYF. DNA of the CDR3: TGTGCCAGCAGCCCGGACAGGGGTCTCTCCTACGAGCAGTACTTC.

This chain links TRBV5-1 with TRBJ1-2; 7 nucleotides align to TRBD1. The ends lost 4 bases at V and 4 bases at J; junction bases unmatched: 7. Germline-derived CDR1 and CDR2 are SGHRS and YFSETQ. The CDR3 extends over 14 amino acids. The CDR3 DNA is TGCGCCAGCAGCGGGGGACAGAACCTCTATGGCTACACCTTC. Its translation is CASSGGQNLYGYTF.

The chain is built from TRBV5-1 and TRBJ2-1, with 7 nucleotides matching TRBD2. The CDR3 runs to 13 residues. The J segment lost 12 bases and the V segment lost 0 bases, leaving 6 bases of the junction unmatched. CDR1 SGHRS and CDR2 YFSETQ come from the germline V gene. In DNA form, the CDR3 reads TGCGCCAGCAGCTTGGAGGCTAGCGGTGCGCAGTTCTTC. As protein: CASSLEASGAQFF.

The sample holds one count of this clone. The gene calls are TRBV5-4 and TRBJ2-6; 14 nucleotides agree with TRBD2. The length of the CDR3 is 17 residues. Germline CDR1 SGHNT, CDR2 YYREEE (reference sequence). With 4 bases clipped from V and 2 bases from J, the junction kept 2 bases outside the gene matches. CDR3 sequence: CASSQGLAGAGANVLTF. DNA for the CDR3: TGTGCCAGCAGCCAGGGACTAGCGGGAGCTGGGGCCAACGTCCTGACTTTC. The full variable domain, in which reference TRBV5-4 and TRBJ2-6 provide the parts outside the CDR3, is ETGVTQSPTHLIKTRGQQVTLRCSSQSGHNTVSWYQQALGQGPQFIFQYYREEENGRGNFPPRFSGLQFPNYSSELNVNALELDDSALYLCASSQGLAGAGANVLTFGAGSRLTVL.

Remarks on this clone: The sample carries other DNA sequences with the same CDR3. This chain uses TRBV29-1 with TRBJ2-7; D could derive from TRBD1 or TRBD2 (5 bases each). The length of the CDR3 is 12 residues. Germline CDR1 reads SQVTM; CDR2 reads ANQGSEA. The ends were cut back, 4 bases at V and 2 bases at J, with 9 bases in the middle. As DNA, the CDR3 is TGCAGCGTTGCGGGGACCGCCTACGAGCAGTACTTC. Its protein product is CSVAGTAYEQYF.

This clone was seen a few times. The chain has TRBV6-6 and TRBJ1-4, with no clear D. The CDR3 is made up of 12 amino acids. The V gene lost 0 bases and the J gene lost 7 bases, with 3 bases spanning the gap. CDR1 is MNHNY, CDR2 SVGAGI, per germline (reference sequence). The CDR3 nucleotides are TGTGCCAGCAGTTACTCTGGTGAAAAACTGTTTTTT. It translates to CASSYSGEKLFF.

In its sample, this clone was seen a few times. V is TRBV29-1 and J is TRBJ1-1, with D unclear. The CDR3 is made up of 14 amino acids. Trimming took 1 base from V and 0 from J, leaving 9 bases between them. CDR1 and CDR2 (germline): SQVTM, ANQGSEA. CDR3 sequence: CSVEGDSLNTEAFF. The CDR3 nucleotides read TGCAGCGTTGAAGGGGATAGTCTGAACACTGAAGCTTTCTTT. Filled out from reference TRBV29-1 and TRBJ1-1, the complete variable domain reads SAVISQKPSRDICQRGTSLTIQCQVDSQVTMMFWYRQQPGQSLTLIATANQGSEATYESGFVIDKFPISRPNLTFSTLTVSNMSPEDSSIYLCSVEGDSLNTEAFFGQGTRLTVV.

This clone was observed a few times. The chain links TRBV7-2 to TRBJ2-3; D uncertain. V was shortened by 3 bases and J by 2 bases, with 12 bases between the two germline ends. The CDR3 sequence is 15 residues long. Germline values: CDR1 SGHTA, CDR2 FQGNSA. The CDR3: CASSFDNRDTDTQYF. DNA for the CDR3: TGTGCCAGCAGCTTTGACAACAGAGACACAGATACGCAGTATTTT.

The rearrangement links TRBV19 to TRBJ2-1, with a weak D call TRBD2 (6 bases). This CDR3 spans 15 amino acids. V lost 3 bases and J lost 5, with 14 bases in between. Germline values: CDR1 LNHDA, CDR2 SQIVND (reference sequence). The CDR3 DNA sequence: TGTGCCAGTAGTATCGGGAGTGGACGGAACAATGAGCAGTTCTTC. Its protein product is CASSIGSGRNNEQFF.

The CDR3 reads CASSLGASGRGREQFF. Here the CDR3 DNA reads TGCGCCAGCAGCTTGGGAGCTAGCGGGAGAGGACGAGAGCAGTTCTTC. The gene calls are TRBV5-1 and TRBJ2-1, with TRBD2 matching 10 bases. Germline V gene sequence: CDR1 SGHRS, CDR2 YFSETQ. V gave up 0 bases and J gave up 10 bases; unmatched junction bases: 10. The CDR3 contains 16 residues.

This sequence joins TRBV5-1 and TRBJ2-1; 9 nucleotides align to TRBD2. This CDR3 comprises 15 residues. Germline V gene lookup returns CDR1 SGHRS and CDR2 YFSETQ. Unmatched junction bases numbered 3, after V lost 0 bases and J lost 5 bases. The CDR3 reads CASSLVPSGNNEQFF. The CDR3 DNA follows: TGCGCCAGCAGCTTGGTGCCTAGCGGGAACAATGAGCAGTTCTTC.

The V gene is TRBV28, the J gene TRBJ2-7; D is unresolved. V was trimmed by 5 bases and J by 0 bases, leaving 5 bases between them. The CDR3 runs to 12 residues. Germline V CDR1 and CDR2: MDHEN, SYDVKM. The CDR3 sequence is CASSSNSYEQYF. CDR3 nucleotides: TGTGCCAGCAGTAGTAACTCCTACGAGCAGTACTTC.

This clone was detected only a few times. The rearrangement links TRBV28 to TRBJ1-2, with 7 bases aligning to TRBD1. The CDR3 consists of 14 residues. V shed 3 bases, J shed 14 bases, and the junction held 15 bases outside the gene matches. Germline V CDR1 and CDR2: MDHEN, SYDVKM. The CDR3 DNA reads as TGTGCCAGCAGTTTCCAGGGGGGAGATTGGAGGGAAACCTTC. Protein product: CASSFQGGDWRETF.

The J gene is TRBJ2-7, the V gene TRBV10-1; perhaps TRBD1 as D (5 bases). The V gene lost 4 bases and the J gene lost 3 bases, with 22 bases spanning the gap. Looked up from germline, CDR1 is WNHNN and CDR2 is SYGVQD (reference sequence). The CDR3 has 17 residues. The CDR3, as DNA: TGCGCCAGCAGTGTAGCCGCAAGGGGTCACGAAAACTACGAGCAGTACTTC. Translated, it gives CASSVAARGHENYEQYF.

CDR3 in amino acids: CASSLLAGDRNEQFF. The CDR3 DNA reads as TGTGCCAGCAGTTTACTAGCGGGAGATAGGAATGAGCAGTTCTTC. The chain couples TRBV28 to TRBJ2-1, with 10 bases that match TRBD2. Trimming cost V 2 bases and J 7 bases; bases outside gene matches: 5. The CDR3 has 15 amino acids. Germline V CDR1 and CDR2: MDHEN, SYDVKM. Full variable domain (remainder filled in from reference TRBV28 and TRBJ2-1): DVKVTQSSRYLVKRTGEKVFLECVQDMDHENMFWYRQDPGLGLRLIYFSYDVKMKEKGDIPEGYSVSREKKERFSLILESASTNQTSMYLCASSLLAGDRNEQFFGPGTRLTVL.

The rearrangement links TRBV28 to TRBJ2-2; D might be TRBD1 or TRBD2, each matching 5 bases. With 5 bases removed from V and 5 bases from J, the gap between germline ends came to 18 bases. The germline V gene has CDR1 MDHEN and CDR2 SYDVKM. This CDR3 contains 16 residues. The CDR3 loop reads CASSLTGLLDTGELFF. The CDR3 coding sequence is TGTGCCAGCAGTCTAACAGGACTCTTGGATACCGGGGAGCTGTTTTTT.

The J gene is TRBJ1-4, the V gene TRBV19; a possible D gene is TRBD1 (5 bases). V was trimmed by 6 bases and J by 3 bases, leaving 8 bases between them. The CDR3 contains 13 residues. Per germline, CDR1 LNHDA and CDR2 SQIVND (reference sequence). The CDR3 nucleotides read TGTGCCAGTAGGACAGATTCTAATGAAAAACTGTTTTTT. Amino acid sequence: CASRTDSNEKLFF.

J is TRBJ1-4 and V is TRBV11-2, with a possible D match to TRBD1 (5 bases). The germline gives CDR1 SGHAT, CDR2 FQNNGV. This CDR3 has 13 amino acids. The V and J ends lost 2 bases and 8 bases respectively, with 9 bases between them. CDR3 sequence reads: CASSLYGDEKLFF. The CDR3, as DNA: TGTGCCAGCAGCTTATATGGGGACGAAAAACTGTTTTTT.

V usage is TRBV5-1 and J usage is TRBJ1-2; weak D call: TRBD1 (6 bases). There are 13 residues in the CDR3. V shed 7 bases and J shed 5 bases, with 15 bases lying between them. Germline CDR1 SGHRS, CDR2 YFSETQ. CDR3 amino acids: CASGAGASYGYTF. CDR3 bases: TGCGCCAGCGGAGCAGGGGCTTCTTATGGCTACACCTTC.

V gene TRBV5-1 combines with J gene TRBJ1-1; TRBD1 aligns across 8 bases. The CDR3 spans 16 residues. The ends lost 0 bases at V and 3 bases at J; junction bases unmatched: 7. CDR1 and CDR2 (germline): SGHRS, YFSETQ. The chain's CDR3 is CASSLDGQGGYTEAFF. CDR3 DNA: TGCGCCAGCAGCTTGGATGGACAGGGAGGGTACACTGAAGCTTTCTTT. The variable domain in full, with the rest retrieved from reference TRBV5-1 and TRBJ1-1, is KAGVTQTPRYLIKTRGQQVTLSCSPISGHRSVSWYQQTPGQGLQFLFEYFSETQRNKGNFPGRFSGRQFSNSRSEMNVSTLELGDSALYLCASSLDGQGGYTEAFFGQGTRLTVV.

As regards this clone: A much larger clone lies a single base off, so this may be a read error. The chain employs TRBV7-8 and TRBJ2-5; maybe TRBD1 (6 bases). Per the germline V gene, CDR1 is SGHVS and CDR2 is FQNEAQ. This CDR3 spans 15 amino acids. The ends were cut back, 2 bases at V and 1 base at J, with 11 bases in the middle. In nucleotides, the CDR3 is TGTGCCAGCAGCTTAAGGGACAAGAGCCAAGAGACCCAGTACTTC. It is translated as CASSLRDKSQETQYF.

The chain has TRBV4-2 and TRBJ2-1; D is unclear. V lost 1 base and J 7 bases, leaving 5 bases between the germline ends. Per the germline V gene, CDR1 is LGHNA and CDR2 is YNFKEQ. This CDR3 region has 12 residues. CDR3 loop: CASSQVGNEQFF. CDR3 bases: TGTGCCAGCAGCCAAGTCGGGAATGAGCAGTTCTTC.

The genes are TRBV6-1 and TRBJ2-3, with TRBD1 identical over 9 bases. V gave up 5 bases and J gave up 4 bases; unmatched junction bases: 7. Germline V CDR1 and CDR2: MNHNS, SASEGT. CDR3 size: 15 residues. CDR3 coding DNA: TGTGCCAGCAGTATCCCGGGACAGGGTGCAGATACGCAGTATTTT. This sequence encodes CASSIPGQGADTQYF.

This chain joins TRBV15 and TRBJ2-7, with a weak D call TRBD1 (6 bases). Germline lookup yields CDR1 LNHNV and CDR2 YYDKDF (reference sequence). Between the trimmed V and J ends, which lost 1 base and 2 bases, there was a span of 15 bases. The CDR3 runs 16 residues. The CDR3 loop reads CATSRVVGSGAYEQYF. The CDR3 DNA reads TGTGCCACCAGCAGAGTGGTGGGTTCAGGGGCCTACGAGCAGTACTTC.

The chain carries TRBV28 and TRBJ1-3; D is undetermined. Germline CDR1 is MDHEN and CDR2 is SYDVKM. Trimming cost V 3 bases and J 2 bases, with 5 bases left between them. The CDR3 extends over 13 amino acids. CDR3 DNA: TGTGCCAGCAGTTTTAGGGCTGGAAACACCATATATTTT. It specifies CASSFRAGNTIYF.

This chain connects TRBV19 to TRBJ2-3, with 11 bases lining up with TRBD2. Trimming cost V 4 bases and J 0 bases; bases outside gene matches: 3. Germline V gene data show CDR1 as LNHDA and CDR2 as SQIVND (reference sequence). The CDR3 is 16 residues long. CDR3 loop: CASSNPSGRSTDTQYF. CDR3 bases: TGTGCCAGTAGTAATCCTAGCGGGAGGAGCACAGATACGCAGTATTTT. The whole variable domain, remainder taken from reference TRBV19 and TRBJ2-3, is DGGITQSPKYLFRKEGQNVTLSCEQNLNHDAMYWYRQDPGQGLRLIYYSQIVNDFQKGDIAEGYSVSREKKESFPLTVTSAQKNPTAFYLCASSNPSGRSTDTQYFGPGTRLTVL.